Presented here are 32 T cell receptor beta chains from one specimen sequenced in a study of T cell repertoires and HLA-DP antigens. Their antigens are not known. The assay was immunoSEQ multiplex PCR, and TCRdb's table has in-frame clones only and misses some. The repertoire holds about 73,000 clones, with roughly 77% as singletons. Sequencing was performed on CD4+ T cells from PBMCs. The receptors stem from a man between 60 and 70 years old in good health and CMV-seronegative.

The gene calls are TRBV7-3 and TRBJ2-1; D is uncertain. The CDR3 covers 13 residues. Trimming pared 2 bases from V and 12 bases from J, leaving 14 bases between. Germline CDR1 SGHTA, CDR2 FQGTGA. The DNA for the CDR3 is TGTGCCAGCAGCTTAGTGGTCTCGGTAGCGCAGTTCTTC. Translating gives CASSLVVSVAQFF.

The chain employs TRBV5-4 and TRBJ1-6; D gene uncertain. The CDR3 loop spans 15 amino acids. V was shortened by 0 bases and J by 7 bases, with 11 bases between the two germline ends. Germline loops: CDR1 SGHNT, CDR2 YYREEE (reference sequence). The CDR3, as DNA: TGTGCCAGCAGCTTGGGGCCGTCAAAAAATTCACCCCTCCACTTT. Protein: CASSLGPSKNSPLHF.

The chain couples TRBV19 to TRBJ2-3, with D possibly matching TRBD2 (5 bases). V dropped 4 bases and J dropped 6 bases, with 11 bases sitting between them. Germline lookup yields CDR1 LNHDA and CDR2 SQIVND (reference sequence). This CDR3 is built from 13 residues. CDR3 nucleotide sequence: TGTGCCAGTAGTAAAGGACTCTACGATACGCAGTATTTT. The encoded protein is CASSKGLYDTQYF.

The CDR3 reads CASSRDLNQPQHF. DNA for the CDR3: TGTGCCAGCAGCCGGGACCTCAATCAGCCCCAGCATTTT. The chain employs TRBV14 and TRBJ1-5; tentative D call: TRBD1 (5 bases). V was pared by 4 bases and J by 3 bases, with 7 bases between. In germline, CDR1 is SGHDN, CDR2 FVKESK. CDR3 length: 13 amino acids. Filled out from reference TRBV14 and TRBJ1-5, the complete variable domain reads EAGVTQFPSHSVIEKGQTVTLRCDPISGHDNLYWYRRVMGKEIKFLLHFVKESKQDESGMPNNRFLAERTGGTYSTLKVQPAELEDSGVYFCASSRDLNQPQHFGDGTRLSIL.

The chain recombines TRBV6-5 with TRBJ1-6, with 8 positions matching TRBD1. Germline V lookup: CDR1 MNHEY, CDR2 SVGAGI. The trim removed 0 bases at V and 6 bases at J, leaving 1 base unmatched. The CDR3 extends over 15 amino acids. The CDR3 region has the DNA TGTGCCAGCAGTTACTCTGGACAGGGTAATTCACCCCTCCACTTT. It yields the protein CASSYSGQGNSPLHF.

About this clone: At one of its ends the junction is not consistent with the germline gene, which may arise from a read error. The chain is built from TRBV14 and TRBJ2-1, with 10 bases identical to TRBD2. CDR1 is SGHDN and CDR2 is FVKESK in the germline V gene. The CDR3 consists of 13 residues. The CDR3 nucleotides read TGTGCCAGCAGCCGAGATCTAGCGGGAGACGGGGTCTTC. It yields the protein CASSRDLAGDGVF.

V gene TRBV18 combines with J gene TRBJ1-6; D is unclear. Trimming took off 3 bases at V and 3 bases at J, with 3 bases between the two ends. The CDR3 consists of 13 residues. Germline values: CDR1 KGHSH, CDR2 LQKENI. CDR3 in DNA: TGTGCCAGCTCACCCAACTATAATTCACCCCTCCACTTT. Translated: CASSPNYNSPLHF.

The gene calls are TRBV6-5 and TRBJ2-5; D gene uncertain. Per the germline V gene, CDR1 is MNHEY and CDR2 is SVGAGI. The V gene lost 7 bases and the J gene lost 5 bases, with 17 bases spanning the gap. This CDR3 has 14 residues. In DNA, the CDR3 is TGTGCCAGCAAAGAAAGCACGGCTGCGGAGACCCAGTACTTC. Translating gives CASKESTAAETQYF.

The chain combines TRBV9 with TRBJ2-5; TRBD2 is a possible D gene (5 bases). CDR3 length: 15 amino acids. V dropped 4 bases and J dropped 4 bases, with 17 bases sitting between them. Germline-derived CDR1 and CDR2 are SGDLS and YYNGEE. Here the CDR3 DNA reads TGTGCCAGCAGCCGCACGCCGGAGAGGGCAGAGACCCAGTACTTC. The encoded protein is CASSRTPERAETQYF. The variable domain in full, completed from reference TRBV9 and TRBJ2-5, reads DSGVTQTPKHLITATGQRVTLRCSPRSGDLSVYWYQQSLDQGLQFLIQYYNGEERAKGNILERFSAQQFPDLHSELNLSSLELGDSALYFCASSRTPERAETQYFGPGTRLLVL.

This clone has a handful of counts. V and J are TRBV27 and TRBJ2-1, with 9 bases lining up with TRBD1. Losses at the gene ends were 9 bases for V and 2 bases for J; bases not matched to a gene: 5. This CDR3 has 14 amino acids. The germline V gene has CDR1 MNHEY and CDR2 SMNVEV (reference sequence). The CDR3 DNA follows: TGTGCCAGTCGCGGGACAGGGACCTACAATGAGCAGTTCTTC. Its protein is CASRGTGTYNEQFF.

This clone occurred a few times. The chain recombines TRBV12-5 with TRBJ2-2; D is unclear. The CDR3 is made up of 13 amino acids. V lost 9 bases, J lost 6 bases, and 14 bases lay in between. Germline V lookup: CDR1 LGHNT, CDR2 FRNRAP. This chain's CDR3 is CARNPDRAGELFF. CDR3 nucleotides: TGTGCTAGGAACCCCGATAGGGCCGGGGAGCTGTTTTTT.

The chain links TRBV4-1 to TRBJ2-1, with 9 nucleotides matching TRBD2. V lost 8 bases, J lost 5 bases, and 4 bases stayed unmatched. CDR1 is MGHRA and CDR2 is YSYEKL in the germline V gene. CDR3 length: 13 residues. CDR3 loop: CASQREVNNEQFF. The CDR3 DNA reads as TGCGCCAGCCAGCGGGAGGTAAACAATGAGCAGTTCTTC.

This clone was detected a few times. The gene calls are TRBV6-5 and TRBJ1-2; 9 bases fit TRBD1. This CDR3 is 15 amino acids long. Germline V gives CDR1 MNHEY, CDR2 SVGAGI. J was trimmed by 4 bases and V by 6 bases; bases with no gene match: 9. CDR3 nucleotide sequence: TGTGCCAGCAGATCAACAGGGGGCGCTACCTATGGCTACACCTTC. It encodes CASRSTGGATYGYTF.

The chain couples TRBV2 to TRBJ1-2, with TRBD1 as a possible D gene (6 bases). Germline V gene sequence: CDR1 SNHLY, CDR2 FYNNEI. This CDR3 spans 14 amino acids. The V end lost 9 bases, the J end lost 6 bases, and 20 bases lay between the germline ends. CDR3 sequence: CASGWAAGEDGYTF. Written as DNA, the CDR3 is TGTGCCAGTGGATGGGCGGCAGGGGAAGATGGCTACACCTTC. The full variable domain, rest sourced from reference TRBV2 and TRBJ1-2, is EPEVTQTPSHQVTQMGQEVILRCVPISNHLYFYWYRQILGQKVEFLVSFYNNEISEKSEIFDDQFSVERPDGSNFTLKIRSTKLEDSAMYFCASGWAAGEDGYTFGSGTRLTVV.

The rearrangement uses TRBV28 and TRBJ1-1; TRBD1 aligns across 7 bases. V shed 6 bases, J shed 2 bases, and the junction held 9 bases outside the gene matches. In germline, CDR1 is MDHEN, CDR2 SYDVKM. The CDR3 is 15 amino acids. The CDR3 loop is CASRPHRQGNTEAFF. The CDR3 DNA reads TGTGCCAGCAGACCCCATAGACAGGGCAACACTGAAGCTTTCTTT.

The rearrangement links TRBV7-8 to TRBJ2-1, with D perhaps assigned TRBD1 or TRBD2 (7 bases each). The germline V and J ends were trimmed by 7 bases and 2 bases, with 15 bases remaining between them. Per germline, CDR1 SGHVS and CDR2 FQNEAQ. The CDR3 is 15 amino acids. The CDR3, as DNA: TGTGCCAGCACCCCAGGGGGGGTAGCCTACAATGAGCAGTTCTTC. This translates into CASTPGGVAYNEQFF.

This chain uses TRBV6-4 with TRBJ2-1; 7 bases map to TRBD1. CDR1 and CDR2 (germline): MRHNA, SNTAGT. This CDR3 region has 15 residues. V shed 2 bases and J 5 bases; nucleotides not matched to a gene: 6. Here the CDR3 reads CASSDGAGGDNEQFF. DNA for the CDR3: TGTGCCAGCAGTGACGGAGCAGGGGGAGACAATGAGCAGTTCTTC.

This rearrangement joins TRBV7-9 to TRBJ1-5, with 9 bases fitting TRBD1. Losses at the gene ends were 5 bases for V and 0 bases for J; bases not matched to a gene: 8. CDR3 length equals 17 residues. Germline loops: CDR1 SEHNR, CDR2 FQNEAQ (reference sequence). The CDR3 sequence: CASSPGQGGSSNQPQHF. The CDR3, as DNA: TGTGCCAGCAGCCCGGGACAGGGAGGATCTAGCAATCAGCCCCAGCATTTT.

The genes are TRBV14 and TRBJ2-3, with a weak D call TRBD2 (7 bases). V was pared by 0 bases and J by 2 bases, with 15 bases between. Germline lookup yields CDR1 SGHDN and CDR2 FVKESK. The CDR3 contains 17 residues. The CDR3 here is CASSQDDAGAHTDTQYF. The CDR3 DNA follows: TGTGCCAGCAGCCAAGACGACGCGGGGGCCCACACAGATACGCAGTATTTT.

V is TRBV7-6 and J is TRBJ1-1; 8 bases are a match to TRBD1. Germline values: CDR1 SGHVS, CDR2 FNYEAQ. V lost 7 bases to trimming and J lost 1 base; unmatched junction nucleotides: 5. The CDR3 covers 14 residues. This CDR3 is CASTFGTGNTEAFF. The DNA of the CDR3 is TGTGCCAGCACCTTTGGGACAGGGAACACTGAAGCTTTCTTT.

This chain joins TRBV18 and TRBJ1-1; 8 nucleotides line up with TRBD1. The junction had 9 bases not matched to a gene; V was cut back by 2 bases and J by 4 bases. The germline gives CDR1 KGHSH, CDR2 LQKENI. The CDR3 length is 16 residues. CDR3 in amino acids: CASSPGGRGPGTEAFF. The CDR3 nucleotides read TGTGCCAGCTCACCAGGTGGCAGGGGGCCCGGCACTGAAGCTTTCTTT. Full variable domain (outside the CDR3, taken from reference TRBV18 and TRBJ1-1): NAGVMQNPRHLVRRRGQEARLRCSPMKGHSHVYWYRQLPEEGLKFMVYLQKENIIDESGMPKERFSAEFPKEGPSILRIQQVVRGDSAAYFCASSPGGRGPGTEAFFGQGTRLTVV.

V and J are TRBV10-3 and TRBJ1-5; D call uncertain. Trimming took off 4 bases at V and 0 bases at J, with 31 bases between the two ends. Germline V gene lookup returns CDR1 ENHRY and CDR2 SYGVKD. The CDR3 is made up of 22 amino acids. The CDR3 bases are TGTGCCATCAGTGTAGACGAAAAGGACGGCCTCTGGGTCTACTATAGCAATCAGCCCCAGCATTTT. Protein: CAISVDEKDGLWVYYSNQPQHF.

The chain uses TRBV25-1 and TRBJ2-7; 11 bases line up with TRBD2. The CDR3 runs 18 residues. Per germline, CDR1 MGHDK and CDR2 SYGVNS. Trimming removed 4 bases from V and 0 bases from J; junction bases left unmatched: 11. CDR3 sequence: CASSGGLADLESSYEQYF. CDR3 in DNA: TGTGCCAGCAGTGGGGGACTAGCGGACCTTGAGAGCTCCTACGAGCAGTACTTC.

Here the CDR3 DNA reads TGTGCCAGCAGTGAGGGGGGGACGGAGCAAGAGACCCAGTACTTC. It specifies CASSEGGTEQETQYF. The chain uses TRBV6-1 and TRBJ2-5; 7 nucleotides agree with TRBD2. This CDR3 contains 15 residues. V trimming: 3 bases; J trimming: 2 bases; junction bases outside the gene matches: 6. Germline V gene sequence: CDR1 MNHNS, CDR2 SASEGT.

The table lists this clone with a few counts. The rearrangement links TRBV11-3 to TRBJ2-1, with TRBD2 identical over 8 bases. CDR1 and CDR2 from the germline V gene are SGHNT and YENEEA. V dropped 2 bases and J dropped 4; count of bases not matched to a gene: 4. The CDR3 totals 15 residues. CDR3 region: CASSLYGGGYNEQFF. The CDR3 DNA sequence: TGTGCCAGCAGCTTATACGGGGGGGGTTACAATGAGCAGTTCTTC.

V gene TRBV18 combines with J gene TRBJ1-5, with D maybe TRBD1 (5 bases). Germline assignment: CDR1 KGHSH and CDR2 LQKENI. The CDR3 spans 13 residues. V lost 8 bases and J 5 bases, leaving 13 bases between the germline ends. CDR3 sequence (DNA): TGTGCCAGCGGCAAGGCCAGGGATCAGCCCCAGCATTTT. It encodes CASGKARDQPQHF.

This chain connects TRBV20-1 to TRBJ2-3; D not certain. V dropped 6 bases and J dropped 11 bases, with 12 bases sitting between them. The V gene's germline CDR1 is DFQATT and CDR2 SNEGSKA (reference sequence). CDR3 length: 10 residues. The CDR3 reads CSAHKRMQYF. The CDR3 coding sequence is TGCAGTGCCCATAAGCGTATGCAGTATTTT.

This chain connects TRBV9 to TRBJ2-2, with a possible D match to TRBD2 (7 bases). V was pared by 0 bases and J by 2 bases, with 8 bases between. Looked up from germline, CDR1 is SGDLS and CDR2 is YYNGEE. This CDR3 comprises 15 residues. CDR3 amino acids: CASSVGGGNTGELFF. In DNA, the CDR3 is TGTGCCAGCAGCGTAGGCGGGGGCAACACCGGGGAGCTGTTTTTT. Drawing the rest from reference TRBV9 and TRBJ2-2, the complete variable domain is DSGVTQTPKHLITATGQRVTLRCSPRSGDLSVYWYQQSLDQGLQFLIQYYNGEERAKGNILERFSAQQFPDLHSELNLSSLELGDSALYFCASSVGGGNTGELFFGEGSRLTVL.

V is TRBV6-5 and J is TRBJ1-5; 7 nucleotides align to TRBD1. The CDR3 runs 16 residues. Germline V CDR1 and CDR2: MNHEY, SVGAGI. J was trimmed by 7 bases and V by 4 bases; bases with no gene match: 13. CDR3 DNA: TGTGCCAGCAGTTCCAACCCCGGGACAGCTGCCCAGCCCCAGCATTTT. The encoded protein is CASSSNPGTAAQPQHF.

A single count supports this clone. As DNA, the CDR3 is TGTGCCAGCAGCTTGGTTAGCGGGTTAGCCAAAAACATTCAGTACTTC. It codes for CASSLVSGLAKNIQYF. The chain employs TRBV5-6 and TRBJ2-4, with 7 bases that match TRBD2. CDR3 length: 16 residues. CDR1 and CDR2 (germline): SGHDT, YYEEEE. The V segment lost 0 bases and the J segment 0 bases; nucleotides outside the gene matches: 3.

The J gene is TRBJ1-2, the V gene TRBV2; 9 nucleotides match TRBD1. The germline CDR1 and CDR2 sequences are SNHLY and FYNNEI. The V segment lost 5 bases and the J segment 9 bases; nucleotides outside the gene matches: 10. CDR3 length: 14 amino acids. Here the CDR3 reads CASSQGGQGPRYTF. CDR3 DNA: TGTGCCAGCAGTCAGGGGGGACAGGGTCCGCGCTACACCTTC.

The rearrangement uses TRBV7-7 and TRBJ2-7, with no clear D. Trimming cost V 2 bases and J 6 bases, with 17 bases left between them. This CDR3 has 15 residues. Germline CDR1 is SSHAT and CDR2 is FNYEAQ (reference sequence). The CDR3, as DNA: TGTGCCAGCAGCTTATGCCAAACGAACCCCCTCGAGCAGTACGTC. This gives the protein CASSLCQTNPLEQYV.